The 7 T cell receptor beta chains in this list originate from one sample, sequenced in a study of blood T cell repertoires in COVID-19. The table came from immunoSEQ multiplex PCR; TCRdb's copy has only in-frame clones and leaves some out. The data hold roughly 100,000 clones, with around 90% observed a single time. Specimen: peripheral blood. These receptors came from a man aged 45-65 years in a cohort sampled during active COVID-19.

The V gene is TRBV28, the J gene TRBJ1-2; D ambiguous. Germline V lookup: CDR1 MDHEN, CDR2 SYDVKM. V lost 3 bases and J lost 4, with 15 bases in between. This CDR3 has 15 residues. The CDR3 sequence: CASSLQVMGSYGYTF. CDR3 DNA: TGTGCCAGCAGTTTGCAGGTGATGGGTTCCTATGGCTACACCTTC.

This clone was counted between two and nine times. J is TRBJ2-1 and V is TRBV3-1 (or the pseudogene TRBV3-2); 10 bases map to TRBD2. In germline, CDR1 is LGHDT, CDR2 YNNKEL (reference sequence). The CDR3 spans 17 residues. Trimming at V came to 4 bases and at J to 5 bases, leaving 11 bases not matched to a gene. CDR3 in amino acids: CASSPSGGALSDNEQFF. The DNA for the CDR3 is TGTGCCAGCAGCCCCAGCGGGGGGGCTTTATCAGACAATGAGCAGTTCTTC.

The chain employs TRBV29-1 and TRBJ2-2; 7 bases match TRBD1. Trimming removed 4 bases from V and 2 bases from J; junction bases left unmatched: 4. The V gene's germline CDR1 is SQVTM and CDR2 ANQGSEA. This CDR3 comprises 14 residues. The CDR3 DNA sequence: TGCAGCGTTGGCACAGGGGTTAACACCGGGGAGCTGTTTTTT. This codes for CSVGTGVNTGELFF.

The genes are TRBV29-1 and TRBJ2-5, with D perhaps matching TRBD1 (6 bases). This CDR3 comprises 13 residues. V gave up 6 bases and J gave up 5 bases, with 16 bases separating them. From germline, CDR1 is SQVTM and CDR2 ANQGSEA. CDR3 coding DNA: TGCAGCGTCGAACGGGACACAAGGGAGACCCAGTACTTC. Translation: CSVERDTRETQYF.

This clone was counted a single time. The rearrangement links TRBV6-2 or TRBV6-3 to TRBJ2-7; 7 bases fit TRBD1. The V segment lost 4 bases and the J segment 2 bases; nucleotides outside the gene matches: 8. The germline V gene encodes CDR1 MNHEY and CDR2 SVGEGT. This CDR3 is 15 amino acids long. The CDR3 loop reads CASSLPGTAAYEQYF. The CDR3 nucleotides read TGTGCCAGCAGTTTACCCGGGACAGCAGCCTACGAGCAGTACTTC.

The chain combines TRBV18 with TRBJ2-1; 10 positions match TRBD1. Germline CDR1 and CDR2: KGHSH and LQKENI. The CDR3 sequence is 14 residues long. The V gene end was trimmed by 6 bases and the J gene end by 4 bases; junction bases not matched to a gene: 3. CDR3 sequence reads: CASSLDRGYNEQFF. CDR3 nucleotides: TGTGCCAGCTCTCTGGACAGGGGGTACAATGAGCAGTTCTTC.

As for this clone: The junction differs from germline at one of its ends, possibly a read error. This specimen includes other DNA sequences encoding the same CDR3. V gene TRBV5-8 combines with J gene TRBJ2-1, with D perhaps TRBD1 (6 bases). CDR1 and CDR2 (germline): SGHTS, YDEGEE. The CDR3 has 17 residues. CDR3 sequence (DNA): TGCGCCAGCCCGGCCGGGCAGCCAGGGGCCTCCTACAATGAGCAGTTCTTC. Translated: CASPAGQPGASYNEQFF.